Listed below are T cell receptor beta chains from one sample, sequenced in a study of blood T cells in healthy people across ages. From the 5' RACE reads, TCRdb called clonotypes with MiXCR, one entry per CDR3 protein. The table shows 550,000 to 600,000 distinct CDR3 sequences, with 27% occurring only once. Sequenced material: blood. Receptors originate from a woman between 65 and 79 years old in good health. CDR3s include the opening cysteine and the closing phenylalanine or tryptophan.

>TRBV7-2
CASSLVYGDTEAFF
>TRBV29-1
CSVENRGGNTIYF
>TRBV6-5
CASRPPGQGYEQYF
>TRBV7-2
CAGSPRAQVAVSGNTIYF
>TRBV19
CASSPQGTGGYTF
>TRBV7-2
CASSLVARDREYF
>TRBV2
CASNTFGELFF
>TRBV27
CASSLYPGQITILLYGYTF
>TRBV11-2
CASSLDLSGANVLTF
>TRBV7-6
CASSPTSGVAKNIQYF
>TRBV21-1
CASRRFVRQPQHF
>TRBV12-3/TRBV12-4
CASSLGQGRDETQYF
>TRBV12-3/TRBV12-4
CASSPGQIGELFF
>TRBV6-6
CASSYLPEPGELFF
>TRBV5-1
CASSLDGEAFF
>TRBV5-1
CASSFDSGENGYTF
>TRBV29-1
CSATGGPSSYNEQFF
>TRBV6-1
CASSDYLGSPLHF
>TRBV29-1
CSVDPAGDQETQYF
>TRBV20-1
CSASPSWDSSHTF
>TRBV20-1
CSPLLAGTQETQYF
>TRBV7-9
CASSVSGVNTEAFF
>TRBV7-9
CASSLERQFF
>TRBV5-1
CASSLLGGDQPQHF
>TRBV11-3
CASSNTGVLSSYEQYF
>TRBV5-4
CANSLTDQETQYF
>TRBV2
CASSRPTSADTQYF
>TRBV5-1
CASSTGQGDCGYTF
>TRBV4-3
CASSQEMVRAGANVLTF
>TRBV20-1
CSARRRSGQETQYF
>TRBV7-2
CASSFRLNTEAFF
>TRBV5-1
CASRTGTGNNEQFF
>TRBV27
CASSLLGPSRGSSYNSPLHF
>TRBV5-1
CASSYGGAEETQYF
>TRBV14
CASSQRGPLIYNEQFF
>TRBV5-1
CASSTDTNTQYF
>TRBV6-1
CASKSAGLSYNEQFF
>TRBV7-6
CASSLMGDFWETQYF
>TRBV7-2
CASSLESYYQPQHF
>TRBV7-2
CASSRNTVSEAFF
>TRBV6-5
CASSSTRQVYNSPLHF
>TRBV24-1
CATSVYSGGRTDTQYF
>TRBV6-5
CASSYSKGGGYTF
>TRBV6-6
CASSYAGTGFYEQYF
>TRBV3-1
CASSLLGAGYGYTF
>TRBV10-3
CAISELGRRSSSGANVLTF
>TRBV4-1
CASSQGLGRLAGQNIQYF
>TRBV7-9
CASSFQGSGELFF
>TRBV20-1
CSARAAVEETQYF
>TRBV4-2
CASSLESGSTSTDTQYF